This T cell receptor beta chain was sequenced for a study of technical replicates of blood from a few donors. The V end lost 1 base, the J end lost 6 bases, and 8 bases lay between the germline ends. CDR3 length: 12 residues. CDR1 and CDR2 from the germline V gene are SGHTS and YDEGEE. TCRdb's copy holds only in-frame clones and misses some; the assay was immunoSEQ multiplex PCR. The sample holds under 85,000 clones; more than 85% are singletons and the top ten take approximately 0.37%. The sequence came from a human donor in good health. This sequence joins TRBV5-8 and TRBJ2-7; D remains ambiguous. Material: T cells isolated from PBMCs. The CDR3 here is CASSLSHLEQYF. CDR3 nucleotides: TGTGCCAGCAGCTTGTCACACCTCGAGCAGTACTTC.